A single sample is the source of the 23 T cell receptor beta chains below, sequenced in a study of cytomegalovirus exposure and HLA in healthy donors. The PCR employed 60 Vbeta primers together with 13 Jbeta primers. The data were produced by immunoSEQ multiplex PCR, yet TCRdb's version contains in-frame clones alone and is incomplete. The specimen's table records around 75,000 clones. Sequenced: PBMCs. Source of these receptors: a woman aged 55-69 years in good health and CMV-seronegative.

Here the CDR3 reads CASSLGQGGRFYEQYF. Here the CDR3 DNA reads TGTGCCAGCAGCTTAGGACAGGGTGGTAGGTTCTACGAGCAGTACTTC. The chain recombines TRBV7-2 with TRBJ2-7; TRBD1 agrees at 7 bases. V lost 1 base, J lost 3 bases, and 9 bases stayed unmatched. The CDR3 is 16 residues long. Germline assignment: CDR1 SGHTA and CDR2 FQGNSA.

The rearrangement links TRBV14 to TRBJ2-1, with D perhaps TRBD2 (5 bases). The CDR3 runs 15 residues. Germline CDR1 and CDR2: SGHDN and FVKESK. V was clipped by 0 bases and J by 5 bases, with 11 bases between them. CDR3 bases: TGTGCCAGCAGCCAAGAACTAGGTACGGACAATGAGCAGTTCTTC. The encoded protein is CASSQELGTDNEQFF.

The chain is built from TRBV2 and TRBJ1-1; D remains unclear. V lost 8 bases and J lost 1, with 11 bases in between. CDR1 and CDR2 (germline): SNHLY, FYNNEI. This CDR3 spans 13 amino acids. CDR3 nucleotide sequence: TGTGCCAGCGGGAGGGCGTGGAACACTGAAGCTTTCTTT. The encoded protein is CASGRAWNTEAFF.

V is TRBV6-6 and J is TRBJ2-7; maybe TRBD1 (6 bases). The CDR3 is 12 amino acids. CDR1 and CDR2 from the germline V gene are MNHNY and SVGAGI (reference sequence). Trimming took 7 bases from V and 3 from J, leaving 10 bases between them. CDR3 amino acids: CASNREGYEQYF. The CDR3 nucleotides read TGTGCCAGCAACAGGGAAGGCTACGAGCAGTACTTC.

The CDR3 DNA reads as TGTGCCAGTTCCGGGACTAGTGTTACAGATACGCAGTATTTT. The encoded protein is CASSGTSVTDTQYF. This chain uses TRBV5-4 with TRBJ2-3; TRBD2 aligns across 8 bases. The CDR3 has 14 residues. CDR1 and CDR2 (germline): SGHNT, YYREEE (reference sequence). The V gene end was trimmed by 8 bases and the J gene end by 3 bases; junction bases not matched to a gene: 8.

The gene calls are TRBV7-2 and TRBJ2-3, with a tentative D call TRBD1 (5 bases). With 5 bases removed from V and 7 bases from J, the gap between germline ends came to 22 bases. The length of the CDR3 is 16 residues. Germline-derived CDR1 and CDR2 are SGHTA and FQGNSA. The CDR3 nucleotides are TGTGCCAGCAGCCCTTACGAAGATTTGGGGCTAAATACGCAGTATTTT. Its protein is CASSPYEDLGLNTQYF.

V gene TRBV2 combines with J gene TRBJ1-1; 7 nucleotides align to TRBD1. J lost 0 bases, V lost 5 bases, and 9 bases had no gene match. This CDR3 region has 16 residues. Germline V gene sequence: CDR1 SNHLY, CDR2 FYNNEI. The CDR3 DNA reads TGTGCCAGCAGTCAAGAGGGACAGATTCTGAACACTGAAGCTTTCTTT. Encoded protein: CASSQEGQILNTEAFF.

The CDR3 sequence is CASSQGGTGGYEQYF. The DNA of the CDR3 is TGTGCCAGCAGTCAAGGGGGGACAGGGGGCTACGAGCAGTACTTC. This chain connects TRBV6-1 to TRBJ2-7; TRBD1 agrees at 11 bases. This CDR3 comprises 15 residues. The trim removed 5 bases at V and 3 bases at J, leaving 6 bases unmatched. Germline CDR1 reads MNHNS; CDR2 reads SASEGT.

V usage is TRBV7-9 and J usage is TRBJ1-2; tentatively, D is TRBD1 (6 bases). Germline lookup yields CDR1 SEHNR and CDR2 FQNEAQ (reference sequence). V was clipped by 4 bases and J by 3 bases, with 12 bases between them. The length of the CDR3 is 14 residues. The CDR3 loop reads CASSWDKGDYGYTF. For the CDR3, the DNA is TGTGCCAGCAGCTGGGACAAGGGTGACTATGGCTACACCTTC.

The chain links TRBV2 to TRBJ2-5; a possible D gene is TRBD1 (6 bases). Per germline, CDR1 SNHLY and CDR2 FYNNEI. V lost 5 bases and J lost 0, with 10 bases in between. The CDR3 is 14 amino acids. The CDR3 nucleotides are TGTGCCAGCAGTCGAACAGGGAACCAAGAGACCCAGTACTTC. Its translation: CASSRTGNQETQYF.

The rearrangement links TRBV27 to TRBJ2-7; 8 bases map to TRBD2. This CDR3 is 14 amino acids long. Losses at the gene ends were 1 base for V and 6 bases for J; bases not matched to a gene: 5. Per germline, CDR1 MNHEY and CDR2 SMNVEV (reference sequence). For the CDR3, the DNA is TGTGCCAGCAGTTTATATGGGGCGGGGGGCGAGCAGTACTTC. Its protein product is CASSLYGAGGEQYF.

This chain uses TRBV28 with TRBJ2-2; 10 bases match TRBD2. With 5 bases clipped from V and 4 bases from J, the junction kept 4 bases outside the gene matches. The germline CDR1 and CDR2 sequences are MDHEN and SYDVKM. The CDR3 is 15 amino acids. This chain's CDR3 is CASSPSGRVTGELFF. CDR3 DNA sequence: TGTGCCAGCAGTCCGAGCGGGAGGGTCACCGGGGAGCTGTTTTTT.

V gene TRBV28 combines with J gene TRBJ1-1; maybe TRBD1 (5 bases). V gave up 6 bases and J gave up 0 bases, with 11 bases separating them. This CDR3 is 14 amino acids long. CDR1 is MDHEN, CDR2 SYDVKM, per germline. CDR3 coding DNA: TGTGCCAGCAGCGCGACAGCCCTGAACACTGAAGCTTTCTTT. Its protein product is CASSATALNTEAFF.

The chain joins TRBV6-6 to TRBJ1-6; no definite D call. The CDR3 is 13 residues long. The germline V gene encodes CDR1 MNHNY and CDR2 SVGAGI (reference sequence). Trimming removed 5 bases from V and 8 bases from J, with 10 bases in between. CDR3 amino acids: CASSTNPYSPLHF. CDR3 sequence (DNA): TGTGCCAGCAGTACAAACCCCTATTCACCCCTCCACTTT.

This chain joins TRBV16 and TRBJ1-5; the match to TRBD1 covers 7 bases. The germline V gene encodes CDR1 KGHSY and CDR2 FQNENV. The trim removed 0 bases at V and 6 bases at J, leaving 8 bases unmatched. The CDR3 runs 16 residues. The CDR3 reads CASSQSRGQGGQPQHF. CDR3 nucleotide sequence: TGTGCCAGCAGCCAATCGAGGGGGCAGGGAGGTCAGCCCCAGCATTTT.

The chain combines TRBV18 with TRBJ2-7; possible D gene TRBD2, 6 bases. Trimming took off 4 bases at V and 0 bases at J, with 19 bases between the two ends. Germline assignment: CDR1 KGHSH and CDR2 LQKENI. This CDR3 has 17 amino acids. The CDR3 spells CASSRYVSGTSSYEQYF. In nucleotides, the CDR3 is TGTGCCAGCTCACGTTACGTTAGCGGAACCAGCTCCTACGAGCAGTACTTC.

The chain carries TRBV29-1 and TRBJ1-1; D gene unclear. The CDR3 consists of 14 residues. Germline CDR1 SQVTM, CDR2 ANQGSEA. The germline V and J ends were trimmed by 6 bases and 4 bases, with 18 bases remaining between them. The CDR3 DNA follows: TGCAGCGTGTCGGCCGAGGGAAAGACCACTGAAGCTTTCTTT. Its translation is CSVSAEGKTTEAFF.

The chain couples TRBV11-2 to TRBJ2-5; 7 nucleotides align to TRBD1. The J call is doubtful: the DNA matches TRBJ2-7 better. Germline V gene sequence: CDR1 SGHAT, CDR2 FQNNGV. The CDR3 runs to 14 residues. The CDR3 DNA follows: TGTGCCAGCAGACAGGGGTTTAACTCCTACGAGCAGTACTTC. Protein product: CASRQGFNSYEQYF.

The chain has TRBV6-5 and TRBJ2-7, with TRBD2 identical over 8 bases. The ends lost 6 bases at V and 2 bases at J; junction bases unmatched: 6. The germline CDR1 and CDR2 sequences are MNHEY and SVGAGI. This CDR3 comprises 14 residues. CDR3 bases: TGTGCCAGCAGACGAGCGGGAGTAACCTACGAGCAGTACTTC. Its translation: CASRRAGVTYEQYF.

This chain connects TRBV7-2 to TRBJ1-4; 8 bases are a match to TRBD1. This CDR3 spans 13 amino acids. Germline trimming cut 7 bases from V and 7 bases from J; bases unmatched to any gene: 5. Germline V lookup: CDR1 SGHTA, CDR2 FQGNSA. The CDR3 sequence is CASIPTGGEKLFF. The CDR3 DNA sequence: TGTGCCAGCATCCCCACAGGGGGTGAAAAACTGTTTTTT.

The V gene is TRBV5-6, the J gene TRBJ2-2, with unresolved D. From germline, CDR1 is SGHDT and CDR2 YYEEEE. The CDR3 is 16 amino acids. Trimming pared 0 bases from V and 1 base from J, leaving 10 bases between. The CDR3 DNA follows: TGTGCCAGCAGCTTGGCCTCTAAAAAGAACACCGGGGAGCTGTTTTTT. Its protein product is CASSLASKKNTGELFF.

The chain has TRBV6-1 and TRBJ2-3; TRBD1 agrees at 11 bases. The length of the CDR3 is 15 residues. Germline V gene sequence: CDR1 MNHNS, CDR2 SASEGT. The junction had 5 bases not matched to a gene; V was cut back by 5 bases and J by 4 bases. This chain's CDR3 is CASSPPGQGADTQYF. The CDR3 region has the DNA TGTGCCAGCAGTCCCCCGGGACAGGGGGCAGATACGCAGTATTTT.

This sequence joins TRBV4-2 and TRBJ2-1; 9 bases agree with TRBD2. Trimming took 2 bases from V and 2 from J; bases not matched to a gene: 1. Germline V lookup: CDR1 LGHNA, CDR2 YNFKEQ. CDR3 length: 15 amino acids. The CDR3 spells CASSQKREAYNEQFF. CDR3 sequence (DNA): TGTGCCAGCAGCCAAAAGCGGGAGGCCTACAATGAGCAGTTCTTC.